The source of this T cell receptor beta chain is a study of OX40 agonist ivuxolimab in advanced cancers. Background on the study: Eligibility admitted prior anti-PD-1, anti-PD-L1 or anti-CTLA-4 therapy; roughly 39% had some.

Findings and limits, study-wide: At 0.1 to 3.0 mg/kg and by week 6, clonal expansion occurred in CD4+ and CD8+ blood T cells.

TCRdb's copy holds only in-frame clones and misses some; the assay was immunoSEQ multiplex PCR. Seen here are around 64,000 clones, more than 70% observed once, and the top ten hold about 8%. Germline V gives CDR1 SEHNR, CDR2 FQNEAQ (reference sequence). The CDR3 has 12 residues. V was clipped by 1 base and J by 11 bases, with 11 bases between them. Regarding this clone: Its antigen is not identified.

This TCR was recovered from an adult with an advanced solid tumor such as melanoma, head and neck, liver or kidney cancer. The sample consisted of CD4+ or CD8+ T cells sorted from blood, taken in a trial of the OX40 agonist ivuxolimab. The chain couples TRBV7-9 to TRBJ1-1; D is perhaps TRBD1 (6 bases). CDR3 sequence reads: CASSLGNGGAFF. CDR3 sequence (DNA): TGTGCCAGCAGCTTAGGGAACGGGGGCGCTTTCTTT.